This T cell receptor (beta chain) emerged from a study of response to subunit inactivated influenza vaccine. This clonotype occurred a few times. Germline V gene data show CDR1 as MNHNS and CDR2 as SASEGT. The ends were cut back, 6 bases at V and 3 bases at J, with 12 bases in the middle. The CDR3 covers 13 residues. TCRdb processed the RT-PCR reads anew with MiXCR; each CDR3 protein has one entry. The table shows about half a million distinct CDR3 sequences, with roughly 11% occurring only once. This rearrangement joins TRBV6-1 to TRBJ2-7; maybe TRBD2 (5 bases). Sequencing used PBMCs from blood, obtained more than 35 days after vaccination. The sequence derives from a man aged 50 to 59 who received an inactivated influenza vaccine. CDR3 sequence: CASSTESGYEQYF. As DNA, the CDR3 is TGTGCCAGCAGCACTGAGAGCGGCTACGAGCAGTACTTC.